These 7 T cell receptor beta chains were all obtained from the same sample, sequenced in a study of T cells in women clearing cervical HPV infection. Clones were sequenced by immunoSEQ multiplex PCR, and TCRdb holds only the in-frame ones, with some missing. Its table records under 35,000 clones. Sequenced material: blood buffy coat. The receptors stem from a woman aged 18-70 years with a cervical HPV16 infection that either progressed to CIN3+ or cleared (not recorded which).

With regard to this clone: The CDR3 extends 3 residues past the end of the read, so its final part is completed from the germline J gene. The chain is built from TRBV19 and TRBJ2-5, with a possible D match to TRBD1 (6 bases). Germline V gene lookup returns CDR1 LNHDA and CDR2 SQIVND (reference sequence). Between the trimmed V and J ends, which lost 9 bases and 0 bases, there was a span of 20 bases. CDR3 length: 16 amino acids. CDR3 DNA (partial): TGTGCCAGGGTACCCAGGACAGATTGGTACCAAGAGACC. It is translated as CARVPRTDWYQET. The full CDR3 is CARVPRTDWYQETQYF.

Concerning this clone: The sequence runs out 3 residues before the end of the CDR3; the remainder is reconstructed from the germline J gene. The rearrangement links TRBV19 to TRBJ1-1; tentative D call: TRBD1 (6 bases). Germline V CDR1 and CDR2: LNHDA, SQIVND (reference sequence). CDR3 length: 14 amino acids. V lost 3 bases, J lost 7 bases, and 15 bases lay in between. The CDR3 bases that were read are TGTGCCAGTAGTATGCGGGGGGCGACCCATGAA. The encoded protein is CASSMRGATHE. The whole CDR3 sequence reads CASSMRGATHEAFF.

For this clone: Read data end 3 residues before the CDR3 end; the end is taken from the germline J gene. The V call is TRBV19, the J call TRBJ1-2; no definite D call. The CDR3 covers 13 residues. Trimming shortened V by 6 bases and J by 0 bases, and 8 bases separated the two germline ends. Germline V gene lookup returns CDR1 LNHDA and CDR2 SQIVND (reference sequence). The sequenced CDR3 bases are TGTGCCAGTAGAGATTTAGCTAACTATGGC. Translating gives CASRDLANYG. The full CDR3 protein is CASRDLANYGYTF.

With regard to this clone: The read ends 3 residues early relative to the CDR3; the germline J gene fills the gap. The V call is TRBV5-4, the J call TRBJ2-5, with D possibly matching TRBD1 (7 bases). Trimming stripped 4 bases from V and 2 bases from J, with 15 bases between. Germline loops: CDR1 SGHNT, CDR2 YYREEE (reference sequence). CDR3 size: 15 residues. CDR3 sequence: CASSRQGGQQETQYF. Incomplete CDR3 DNA: TGTGCCAGCAGCCGGCAGGGGGGCCAACAAGAGACC. The variable domain in full, completed from reference TRBV5-4 and TRBJ2-5, reads ETGVTQSPTHLIKTRGQQVTLRCSSQSGHNTVSWYQQALGQGPQFIFQYYREEENGRGNFPPRFSGLQFPNYSSELNVNALELDDSALYLCASSRQGGQQETQYFGPGTRLLVL.

Concerning this clone itself: The read halts 3 residues ahead of the CDR3 end, with the missing end drawn from the germline J gene. V gene TRBV10-3 combines with J gene TRBJ1-2; 8 bases match TRBD1. Per germline, CDR1 ENHRY and CDR2 SYGVKD. The ends lost 6 bases at V and 0 bases at J; junction bases unmatched: 3. The CDR3 runs 14 residues. The CDR3 DNA, read in part, is TGTGCCATCAGGGGGACAGGAGCTAACTATGGC. Its protein product is CAIRGTGANYG. In full, the CDR3 reads CAIRGTGANYGYTF.

Here the CDR3 reads CASSEAGGSGETQYF. CDR3 bases read: TGCGCCAGCAGTGAGGCTGGGGGCTCAGGGGAGACC. V gene TRBV10-1 combines with J gene TRBJ2-5; D perhaps matches TRBD1 (6 bases). The CDR3 extends 3 residues past the end of the read, so its final part is completed from the germline J gene. The V end lost 2 bases, the J end lost 5 bases, and 15 bases lay between the germline ends. The CDR3 is 15 residues long. The germline V gene encodes CDR1 WNHNN and CDR2 SYGVQD (reference sequence).

Incomplete CDR3 DNA: TGCGCCAGCAGCTTGGGGACAGCTAATAACTATGGC. Protein sequence: CASSLGTANNYG. The full CDR3 reads CASSLGTANNYGYTF. The rearrangement uses TRBV5-1 and TRBJ1-2; maybe TRBD1 (6 bases). The read ends 3 residues before the CDR3 terminus; that terminus is restored from the germline J gene. From germline, CDR1 is SGHRS and CDR2 YFSETQ. The CDR3 is 15 amino acids. The ends were cut back, 0 bases at V and 1 base at J, with 10 bases in the middle. Based on the CDR3 plus reference TRBV5-1 and TRBJ1-2, the full variable domain is KAGVTQTPRYLIKTRGQQVTLSCSPISGHRSVSWYQQTPGQGLQFLFEYFSETQRNKGNFPGRFSGRQFSNSRSEMNVSTLELGDSALYLCASSLGTANNYGYTFGSGTRLTVV.